A selection of T cell receptor beta chains follows, all from one sample in a study of CD8 T cells in Susac syndrome. TCRdb re-derived calls from the immunoSEQ multiplex PCR reads in MiXCR, one entry per CDR3 protein. The sample shows 170,000 or so distinct CDR3 sequences, around 96% of them seen only once. Material: CD4+ T cells from PBMCs. The receptors derive from a human donor with Susac syndrome. The CDR3 runs from the conserved cysteine through the conserved F or W. D genes are given only for firm matches. For some rows the clone size is stated as once, few or many, or as a class when expanded; others skip it.

clone size: NA; V gene: TRBV20-1; D gene: TRBD2; J gene: TRBJ2-5; CDR3 DNA: TGCAGTGCTAGAGCGACTAGCGGGAGAAGGGTGGAGACCCAGTACTTC; CDR3 protein: CSARATSGRRVETQYF
clone size: NA; V gene: TRBV12-3/TRBV12-4; D gene: TRBD1; J gene: TRBJ2-1; CDR3 DNA: TGTGCCAGCAGACTAGACAGGGCAGGTCGTAATGAGCAGTTCTTC; CDR3 protein: CASRLDRAGRNEQFF
clone size: once; V gene: TRBV28; D gene: NA; J gene: TRBJ2-1; CDR3 DNA: TGTGCCAGCAGTTTAACGGCGGGTGAGCAGTTCTTC; CDR3 protein: CASSLTAGEQFF
clone size: once; V gene: TRBV7-9; D gene: NA; J gene: TRBJ1-2; CDR3 DNA: TGTGCCAGCAGCTTATTCGAGAGTCGAGGCTACACCTTC; CDR3 protein: CASSLFESRGYTF
clone size: NA; V gene: TRBV6-6; D gene: NA; J gene: TRBJ2-3; CDR3 DNA: TGTGCCAGCAGCCCCCCAGAGCGAACGCAGTATTTT; CDR3 protein: CASSPPERTQYF
clone size: NA; V gene: TRBV28; D gene: TRBD2; J gene: TRBJ2-1; CDR3 DNA: TGTGCCAGCACCCCCGGGCTAGCGGCCTACAATGAGCAGTTCTTC; CDR3 protein: CASTPGLAAYNEQFF
clone size: NA; V gene: TRBV6-1; D gene: TRBD1; J gene: TRBJ2-5; CDR3 DNA: TGTGCCGGCGGGACAGGGCAAGAGACCCAGTACTTC; CDR3 protein: CAGGTGQETQYF
clone size: NA; V gene: TRBV28; D gene: NA; J gene: TRBJ2-2; CDR3 DNA: TGTGCCAGCGGACAGCTTTTTCGGGAGCTGTTTTTT; CDR3 protein: CASGQLFRELFF
clone size: once; V gene: TRBV5-1; D gene: TRBD1; J gene: TRBJ2-5; CDR3 DNA: TGCGCCAGCAAACCGACAGGGGACCGTAACCAAGAGACCCAGTACTTC; CDR3 protein: CASKPTGDRNQETQYF
clone size: NA; V gene: TRBV20-1; D gene: NA; J gene: TRBJ1-2; CDR3 DNA: TGCAGTGCTCTTCGAGGGGGCTATGGCTACACCTTC; CDR3 protein: CSALRGGYGYTF
clone size: NA; V gene: TRBV29-1; D gene: NA; J gene: TRBJ2-2; CDR3 DNA: TGCAGCGTTGGGTGGGGGCTTAACACCGGGGAGCTGTTTTTT; CDR3 protein: CSVGWGLNTGELFF
clone size: NA; V gene: TRBV5-8; D gene: NA; J gene: TRBJ2-1; CDR3 DNA: TGTGCCAGCAGCACAATCCGTTCTGAGCAGTTCTTC; CDR3 protein: CASSTIRSEQFF
clone size: NA; V gene: TRBV7-3; D gene: NA; J gene: TRBJ2-5; CDR3 DNA: TGTGCTAGCAGCTTAGGCTACCAAGAGACCCAGTACTTC; CDR3 protein: CASSLGYQETQYF
clone size: once; V gene: TRBV7-9; D gene: TRBD1; J gene: TRBJ1-2; CDR3 DNA: TGTGCCAGCAGCCAGGGACAGGGTTATGGCTACACCTTC; CDR3 protein: CASSQGQGYGYTF
clone size: NA; V gene: TRBV6-2/TRBV6-3; D gene: TRBD1; J gene: TRBJ1-2; CDR3 DNA: TGTGCCAGCAGTTACTGGGGACAGGGGAAAGATGGCTACACCTTC; CDR3 protein: CASSYWGQGKDGYTF
clone size: NA; V gene: TRBV3-1; D gene: NA; J gene: TRBJ1-1; CDR3 DNA: TGTGCCAGCAGCCAGGCCGGGGCTAAAGCTTTCTTT; CDR3 protein: CASSQAGAKAFF
clone size: NA; V gene: TRBV20-1; D gene: NA; J gene: TRBJ2-5; CDR3 DNA: TGCAGTGCGGCGGTGGCGGGACAAGAGACCCAGTACTTC; CDR3 protein: CSAAVAGQETQYF
clone size: NA; V gene: TRBV5-6; D gene: NA; J gene: TRBJ2-7; CDR3 DNA: TGTGCCAGCAGCGCCTTGGGCGTAAGGTCCTACGAGCAGTACTTC; CDR3 protein: CASSALGVRSYEQYF
clone size: NA; V gene: TRBV5-4; D gene: TRBD1; J gene: TRBJ2-3; CDR3 DNA: TGTGCCAGCAGCTTGGGACAGGGGCTCACAGATACGCAGTATTTT; CDR3 protein: CASSLGQGLTDTQYF
clone size: NA; V gene: TRBV20-1; D gene: NA; J gene: TRBJ2-3; CDR3 DNA: TGCAGTGCCCCCCAACAGGGACGCACAGATACGCAGTATTTT; CDR3 protein: CSAPQQGRTDTQYF
clone size: NA; V gene: TRBV6-6; D gene: NA; J gene: TRBJ2-7; CDR3 DNA: TGTGCCAGCGTACTCGCAGGAACCTACGAGCAGTACTTC; CDR3 protein: CASVLAGTYEQYF
clone size: NA; V gene: TRBV2; D gene: TRBD1; J gene: TRBJ1-6; CDR3 DNA: TGTGCCAGCAGTGAATTAAGAAGAGGGGGCGCGTATAATTCACCCCTCCACTTT; CDR3 protein: CASSELRRGGAYNSPLHF
clone size: NA; V gene: TRBV12-3/TRBV12-4; D gene: TRBD2; J gene: TRBJ2-5; CDR3 DNA: TGTGCCAGCAGTTCTCTAGCGGGACAAGAGACCCAGTACTTC; CDR3 protein: CASSSLAGQETQYF
clone size: NA; V gene: TRBV28; D gene: TRBD1; J gene: TRBJ1-5; CDR3 DNA: TGTGCCAGCAGTTCCCCTTCCGGGACAGGGTTTAGCAATCAGCCCCAGCATTTT; CDR3 protein: CASSSPSGTGFSNQPQHF
clone size: NA; V gene: TRBV29-1; D gene: TRBD1; J gene: TRBJ1-5; CDR3 DNA: TGCAGCGTCCGGGACAGTAATCAGCCCCAGCATTTT; CDR3 protein: CSVRDSNQPQHF
clone size: NA; V gene: TRBV28; D gene: NA; J gene: TRBJ1-6; CDR3 DNA: TGTGCCAGCAGTTCGCTGAGGAGTTCACCCCTCCACTTT; CDR3 protein: CASSSLRSSPLHF
clone size: NA; V gene: TRBV5-1; D gene: NA; J gene: TRBJ2-7; CDR3 DNA: TGCGCCACCAAGGAATCGGAGGACATCTCCTACGAGCAGTACTTC; CDR3 protein: CATKESEDISYEQYF
clone size: NA; V gene: TRBV24-1; D gene: NA; J gene: TRBJ2-5; CDR3 DNA: TGTGCCACCAGTGAAGGATCCGGGACGCTGAGGGAGACCCAGTACTTC; CDR3 protein: CATSEGSGTLRETQYF
clone size: NA; V gene: TRBV7-2; D gene: NA; J gene: TRBJ2-2; CDR3 DNA: TGTGCCAGCAGCTTTACGAAGGCCGGGGAGCTGTTTTTT; CDR3 protein: CASSFTKAGELFF
clone size: once; V gene: TRBV10-3; D gene: NA; J gene: TRBJ1-2; CDR3 DNA: TGTGCCATCTCCACGGAGGAGGGCCCTATCGGGGGCTACACCTTC; CDR3 protein: CAISTEEGPIGGYTF
clone size: NA; V gene: TRBV7-9; D gene: NA; J gene: TRBJ1-3; CDR3 DNA: TGTGCCAGCAGCCAAAGTGGTTCAGGAAACACCATATATTTT; CDR3 protein: CASSQSGSGNTIYF
clone size: NA; V gene: TRBV5-1; D gene: TRBD1; J gene: TRBJ1-5; CDR3 DNA: TGCGCCAGCAGCTTGGAGGGACAGGGACAGCCCCAGCATTTT; CDR3 protein: CASSLEGQGQPQHF
clone size: once; V gene: TRBV23-1; D gene: NA; J gene: TRBJ1-5; CDR3 DNA: TGCGCCAGCAGTCAAAGGGGGATTTATAGCAATCAGCCCCAGCATTTT; CDR3 protein: CASSQRGIYSNQPQHF
clone size: NA; V gene: TRBV7-8; D gene: NA; J gene: TRBJ1-5; CDR3 DNA: TGTGCCAGCAGCCATAGTAGGGCCGCCTCGGGGAAGCCCCAGCATTTT; CDR3 protein: CASSHSRAASGKPQHF
clone size: NA; V gene: TRBV5-1; D gene: NA; J gene: TRBJ2-2; CDR3 DNA: TGCGCCAGCAGCTTAGGGACACCCACCGGGGAGCTGTTTTTT; CDR3 protein: CASSLGTPTGELFF
clone size: NA; V gene: TRBV28; D gene: NA; J gene: TRBJ1-5; CDR3 DNA: TGTGCCAGCACCACGAGGGTTGTAGGCAATCAGCCCCAGCATTTT; CDR3 protein: CASTTRVVGNQPQHF
clone size: NA; V gene: TRBV29-1; D gene: NA; J gene: TRBJ1-1; CDR3 DNA: TGCAGCGTGGGAGAGACTGAAGCTTTCTTT; CDR3 protein: CSVGETEAFF
clone size: NA; V gene: TRBV12-3/TRBV12-4; D gene: TRBD2; J gene: TRBJ2-2; CDR3 DNA: TGTGCCAGCAGTTTGGCTAGCGGGAGGGGCACCGGGGAGCTGTTTTTT; CDR3 protein: CASSLASGRGTGELFF
clone size: NA; V gene: TRBV4-3; D gene: NA; J gene: TRBJ1-1; CDR3 DNA: TGCGCCAGCAGCCAAGATCTGGCGGTCACTGAAGCTTTCTTT; CDR3 protein: CASSQDLAVTEAFF
clone size: NA; V gene: TRBV2; D gene: TRBD1; J gene: TRBJ2-7; CDR3 DNA: TGTGCCAGCAGACAGGGGTCCTACGAGCAGTACTTC; CDR3 protein: CASRQGSYEQYF
clone size: NA; V gene: TRBV30; D gene: TRBD2; J gene: TRBJ2-2; CDR3 DNA: TGTGCCTGGAACCGACTAGCGGGAACAACCGGGGAGCTGTTTTTT; CDR3 protein: CAWNRLAGTTGELFF
clone size: NA; V gene: TRBV3-1; D gene: NA; J gene: TRBJ2-6; CDR3 DNA: TGTGCCAGCAGCCAGACCGCCCCTGCCTATGGGGCCAACGTCCTGACTTTC; CDR3 protein: CASSQTAPAYGANVLTF
clone size: NA; V gene: TRBV12-3/TRBV12-4; D gene: TRBD1; J gene: TRBJ2-5; CDR3 DNA: TGTGCCAGCAGAGTGGGACAGGGGCAGGAGACCCAGTACTTC; CDR3 protein: CASRVGQGQETQYF
clone size: NA; V gene: TRBV9; D gene: NA; J gene: TRBJ2-7; CDR3 DNA: TGTGCCAGCAGCGTAGGTGGCGGGGCCGTCTACGAGCAGTACTTC; CDR3 protein: CASSVGGGAVYEQYF
clone size: NA; V gene: TRBV7-8; D gene: NA; J gene: TRBJ2-2; CDR3 DNA: TGTGCCAGCAGCCCCCGACAGAAACGGAACACCGGGGAGCTGTTTTTT; CDR3 protein: CASSPRQKRNTGELFF
clone size: NA; V gene: TRBV29-1; D gene: TRBD1; J gene: TRBJ2-1; CDR3 DNA: TGCAGCGTTGAATCCACCGGACAGGGGGCGCCCGGTGAGCAGTTCTTC; CDR3 protein: CSVESTGQGAPGEQFF
clone size: NA; V gene: TRBV25-1; D gene: NA; J gene: TRBJ2-7; CDR3 DNA: TGTGCCAGCAGTGCGAGTCCGACCTACGAGCAGTACTTC; CDR3 protein: CASSASPTYEQYF
clone size: NA; V gene: TRBV6-6; D gene: NA; J gene: TRBJ2-3; CDR3 DNA: TGTGCCAGCAGTCCGGAGGGGGGTACGCAGTATTTT; CDR3 protein: CASSPEGGTQYF
clone size: NA; V gene: TRBV30; D gene: NA; J gene: TRBJ2-5; CDR3 DNA: TGTGCCTGGAGTGTACTAGGAGGGGGAAAGACCCAGTACTTC; CDR3 protein: CAWSVLGGGKTQYF
clone size: NA; V gene: TRBV3-1; D gene: NA; J gene: TRBJ1-6; CDR3 DNA: TGTGCCAGCAGCCAAGAACAGAGTAATTCACCCCTCCACTTT; CDR3 protein: CASSQEQSNSPLHF
clone size: NA; V gene: TRBV20-1; D gene: TRBD2; J gene: TRBJ2-3; CDR3 DNA: TGCAGTGTCTTAGCGGGAGCGGGAGATACGCAGTATTTT; CDR3 protein: CSVLAGAGDTQYF
clone size: NA; V gene: TRBV9; D gene: NA; J gene: TRBJ1-1; CDR3 DNA: TGTGCCAGCAGCGTAGACGAGGGGAGGGGAGTGAACACTGAAGCTTTCTTT; CDR3 protein: CASSVDEGRGVNTEAFF